Presented here are 14 T cell receptor beta chains from one specimen sequenced in a study of blood T cell repertoires in COVID-19. Here immunoSEQ multiplex PCR was the method, and the copy in TCRdb shows in-frame clones only, minus some. The table lists roughly 38,000 clones, more than 85% of them singletons. Sequencing was carried out using peripheral blood. The receptor source for this set is a man aged 45-65 years with active COVID-19.

The V call is TRBV9, the J call TRBJ2-3; D is ambiguous. V was pared by 0 bases and J by 2 bases, with 10 bases between. Germline V lookup: CDR1 SGDLS, CDR2 YYNGEE. The CDR3 length is 15 residues. CDR3 DNA: TGTGCCAGCAGCGTAGACTCAACGAACACAGATACGCAGTATTTT. Its translation: CASSVDSTNTDTQYF.

This clone has a single count. J is TRBJ2-7 and V is TRBV11-2; D is perhaps TRBD1 (5 bases). This CDR3 is built from 12 residues. The germline gives CDR1 SGHAT, CDR2 FQNNGV. V was pared by 0 bases and J by 11 bases, with 11 bases between. The CDR3: CASSLDGPGKYF. CDR3 nucleotides: TGTGCCAGCAGCTTAGACGGACCAGGGAAGTACTTC.

This clone showed up just a few times. This chain links TRBV2 with TRBJ2-2, with 8 bases matching TRBD1. V shed 6 bases, J shed 5 bases, and the junction held 2 bases outside the gene matches. This CDR3 region has 13 residues. Germline CDR1 and CDR2: SNHLY and FYNNEI. CDR3 coding DNA: TGTGCCAGCAGGGACAGGGATACCGGGGAGCTGTTTTTT. Translated: CASRDRDTGELFF.

This chain links TRBV30 with TRBJ2-3; maybe TRBD1 (6 bases). Trimming took off 1 base at V and 2 bases at J, with 10 bases between the two ends. The CDR3 sequence is 14 residues long. Germline CDR1 and CDR2: GTSNPN and SVGIG (reference sequence). CDR3 DNA: TGTGCCTGGAGTGGGGGGCCGCCCACAGATACGCAGTATTTT. Protein: CAWSGGPPTDTQYF.

The chain employs TRBV29-1 and TRBJ2-7; 9 nucleotides line up with TRBD1. Looked up from germline, CDR1 is SQVTM and CDR2 is ANQGSEA. J gave up 5 bases and V 7 bases, and 6 bases lay outside the gene matches. This CDR3 contains 12 residues. The CDR3 coding sequence is TGCAGCGCTGGGACAGGGCGGGACGAGCAGTACTTC. It encodes CSAGTGRDEQYF.

The chain links TRBV7-2 to TRBJ2-5; perhaps TRBD2 as D (5 bases). The V end lost 1 base, the J end lost 3 bases, and 9 bases lay between the germline ends. This CDR3 is built from 14 residues. Germline assignment: CDR1 SGHTA and CDR2 FQGNSA. The CDR3 reads CASSLEWTEETQYF. CDR3 DNA sequence: TGTGCCAGCAGCTTAGAGTGGACTGAAGAGACCCAGTACTTC.

Only one count was recorded for this clone. The gene calls are TRBV18 and TRBJ2-1, with 7 bases lining up with TRBD2. CDR3 length: 15 residues. CDR1 and CDR2 from the germline V gene are KGHSH and LQKENI. Trimming removed 2 bases from V and 10 bases from J; junction bases left unmatched: 11. CDR3 loop: CASSPGASGLGEQFF. The DNA for the CDR3 is TGTGCCAGCTCACCAGGCGCTAGCGGTCTAGGGGAGCAGTTCTTC.

The chain combines TRBV19 with TRBJ1-4, with 11 nucleotides matching TRBD1. There are 15 residues in the CDR3. The trim removed 6 bases at V and 3 bases at J, leaving 3 bases unmatched. The germline gives CDR1 LNHDA, CDR2 SQIVND (reference sequence). The CDR3 nucleotides are TGTGCCAGTAGGGGGACAGGGGGTCCTAATGAAAAACTGTTTTTT. This translates into CASRGTGGPNEKLFF.

This clone has a single count. J is TRBJ2-1 and V is TRBV13; D not resolved. Germline loops: CDR1 PRHDT, CDR2 FYEKMQ (reference sequence). The CDR3 is 14 amino acids. With 3 bases removed from V and 2 bases from J, the gap between germline ends came to 8 bases. The CDR3 nucleotides are TGTGCCAGCAGCTTGGGCAGAACCTACAATGAGCAGTTCTTC. Translation: CASSLGRTYNEQFF.

This clone was counted only a few times. This chain uses TRBV5-5 with TRBJ1-5; D not resolved. CDR3 length equals 16 residues. The germline V gene has CDR1 SGHKS and CDR2 YYEKEE (reference sequence). Trimming removed 0 bases at V and 4 bases at J, with 14 bases between. CDR3 in amino acids: CASSLAVQAINQPQHF. The CDR3 DNA is TGTGCCAGCAGCTTGGCGGTCCAAGCGATAAATCAGCCCCAGCATTTT.

V is TRBV4-1 and J is TRBJ2-3; TRBD2 is a possible D gene (6 bases). Trimming took off 1 base at V and 6 bases at J, with 14 bases between the two ends. The length of the CDR3 is 15 residues. Per the germline V gene, CDR1 is MGHRA and CDR2 is YSYEKL. The DNA of the CDR3 is TGCGCCAGCAGCCAAGTGGGGGTGGGAGGCGATACGCAGTATTTT. As protein: CASSQVGVGGDTQYF.

V gene TRBV7-3 combines with J gene TRBJ2-3; 10 bases map to TRBD2. The CDR3 totals 18 residues. V gave up 1 base and J gave up 5 bases; unmatched junction bases: 12. Germline CDR1 SGHTA, CDR2 FQGTGA. The CDR3: CASSLNPPAGGNGDTQYF. The CDR3 DNA reads as TGTGCCAGCAGCTTAAATCCTCCAGCGGGGGGGAATGGAGATACGCAGTATTTT.

This rearrangement joins TRBV3-1 (or the pseudogene TRBV3-2) to TRBJ2-1; possibly TRBD2 for D (5 bases). V gave up 4 bases and J gave up 4 bases, with 23 bases separating them. This CDR3 is 18 amino acids long. The germline V gene encodes CDR1 LGHDT and CDR2 YNNKEL (reference sequence). Written as DNA, the CDR3 is TGTGCCAGCAGCCGCGCTACAGCCGGGATCATGTCATACAATGAGCAGTTCTTC. It translates to CASSRATAGIMSYNEQFF.

The chain joins TRBV10-3 to TRBJ2-7; 7 positions agree with TRBD1. Germline V lookup: CDR1 ENHRY, CDR2 SYGVKD. The CDR3 runs 16 residues. After removal of 2 bases from V and 2 bases from J, the junction contained 9 bases not matched to a gene. The CDR3 region is CAISEVVQGQPYEQYF. In nucleotides, the CDR3 is TGTGCCATCAGTGAGGTCGTACAGGGGCAACCCTACGAGCAGTACTTC.